This TCR beta chain is drawn from a study of cytomegalovirus exposure and HLA in healthy donors. Overall study results and limits: As a later analysis revealed, the rate of TCR association differed by HLA locus, with DRB1 most and HLA-C fewest. When a later analysis was performed, an Asian-associated ancestry cluster reportedly had fewer N-insertions than the roughly 670-donor mean.

In the case of this clone: Its target is unknown.

Both 60 Vbeta primers and 13 Jbeta primers went into the PCR. Sequencing used immunoSEQ multiplex PCR; TCRdb keeps in-frame clones, though not all of them. This table holds some 150,000 clones, around 62% found once. V shed 0 bases, J shed 1 base, and the junction held 18 bases outside the gene matches. Germline values: CDR1 GTSNPN, CDR2 SVGIG (reference sequence). CDR3 size: 19 residues. Sequenced: PBMCs. The receptor's source is a man aged 40-55 years in good health and CMV-seronegative. The J gene is TRBJ2-7, the V gene TRBV30; the match to TRBD2 covers 7 bases. CDR3: CAWSVRVGLGLQTSYEQYF. In nucleotides, the CDR3 is TGTGCCTGGAGTGTGCGGGTAGGACTAGGTCTACAAACATCCTACGAGCAGTACTTC.